The present TCR beta chain was sequenced within a study of ipilimumab plus nivolumab after autologous stem cell transplantation. Study at large: DLBCL patients had primary refractory or relapsed disease.

J lost 2 bases, V lost 11 bases, and 11 bases had no gene match. This CDR3 region has 15 residues. Per germline, CDR1 SGHAT and CDR2 FQNNGV. Study-wide results and caveats: The authors say TCR, Treg and microbiome findings warrant further study.

This clone was counted only a few times. Its antigen is undetermined. Here immunoSEQ multiplex PCR was the method, and the copy in TCRdb shows in-frame clones only, minus some. Among fewer than 85,000 clones listed, over 80% were seen once. The sample was PBMCs, taken in a trial of ipilimumab plus nivolumab as post-transplant consolidation. The chain recombines TRBV11-2 with TRBJ2-3; TRBD2 matches at 9 bases. This clonotype originated in a male donor with diffuse large B-cell lymphoma. CDR3 region: CAWGRGGRHTDTQYF. For the CDR3, the DNA is TGTGCCTGGGGGCGGGGGGGCCGGCACACAGATACGCAGTATTTT.